This T cell receptor (beta chain) was captured by sequencing in a study of cytomegalovirus exposure and HLA in healthy donors. On this clone itself: Its matching antigen is unknown.

The primer mix had 60 Vbeta and 13 Jbeta primers. Measured with immunoSEQ multiplex PCR; TCRdb has only the in-frame clones, and not every one. This table holds about 160,000 clones, around 83% found once. Germline lookup yields CDR1 SNHLY and CDR2 FYNNEI. The junction had 10 bases not matched to a gene; V was cut back by 8 bases and J by 0 bases. The CDR3 contains 16 residues. Study observations and caveats: CMV serostatus was the only recorded immune exposure for donors.

The sequence came from a girl under 10 years old in good health and CMV-seropositive. Sequencing was done on a sample of PBMCs. V gene TRBV2 combines with J gene TRBJ2-5, with 9 nucleotides matching TRBD2. This CDR3 reads CASYDQAGGYQETQYF. The CDR3 DNA reads TGTGCCAGCTATGACCAAGCGGGAGGATACCAAGAGACCCAGTACTTC.